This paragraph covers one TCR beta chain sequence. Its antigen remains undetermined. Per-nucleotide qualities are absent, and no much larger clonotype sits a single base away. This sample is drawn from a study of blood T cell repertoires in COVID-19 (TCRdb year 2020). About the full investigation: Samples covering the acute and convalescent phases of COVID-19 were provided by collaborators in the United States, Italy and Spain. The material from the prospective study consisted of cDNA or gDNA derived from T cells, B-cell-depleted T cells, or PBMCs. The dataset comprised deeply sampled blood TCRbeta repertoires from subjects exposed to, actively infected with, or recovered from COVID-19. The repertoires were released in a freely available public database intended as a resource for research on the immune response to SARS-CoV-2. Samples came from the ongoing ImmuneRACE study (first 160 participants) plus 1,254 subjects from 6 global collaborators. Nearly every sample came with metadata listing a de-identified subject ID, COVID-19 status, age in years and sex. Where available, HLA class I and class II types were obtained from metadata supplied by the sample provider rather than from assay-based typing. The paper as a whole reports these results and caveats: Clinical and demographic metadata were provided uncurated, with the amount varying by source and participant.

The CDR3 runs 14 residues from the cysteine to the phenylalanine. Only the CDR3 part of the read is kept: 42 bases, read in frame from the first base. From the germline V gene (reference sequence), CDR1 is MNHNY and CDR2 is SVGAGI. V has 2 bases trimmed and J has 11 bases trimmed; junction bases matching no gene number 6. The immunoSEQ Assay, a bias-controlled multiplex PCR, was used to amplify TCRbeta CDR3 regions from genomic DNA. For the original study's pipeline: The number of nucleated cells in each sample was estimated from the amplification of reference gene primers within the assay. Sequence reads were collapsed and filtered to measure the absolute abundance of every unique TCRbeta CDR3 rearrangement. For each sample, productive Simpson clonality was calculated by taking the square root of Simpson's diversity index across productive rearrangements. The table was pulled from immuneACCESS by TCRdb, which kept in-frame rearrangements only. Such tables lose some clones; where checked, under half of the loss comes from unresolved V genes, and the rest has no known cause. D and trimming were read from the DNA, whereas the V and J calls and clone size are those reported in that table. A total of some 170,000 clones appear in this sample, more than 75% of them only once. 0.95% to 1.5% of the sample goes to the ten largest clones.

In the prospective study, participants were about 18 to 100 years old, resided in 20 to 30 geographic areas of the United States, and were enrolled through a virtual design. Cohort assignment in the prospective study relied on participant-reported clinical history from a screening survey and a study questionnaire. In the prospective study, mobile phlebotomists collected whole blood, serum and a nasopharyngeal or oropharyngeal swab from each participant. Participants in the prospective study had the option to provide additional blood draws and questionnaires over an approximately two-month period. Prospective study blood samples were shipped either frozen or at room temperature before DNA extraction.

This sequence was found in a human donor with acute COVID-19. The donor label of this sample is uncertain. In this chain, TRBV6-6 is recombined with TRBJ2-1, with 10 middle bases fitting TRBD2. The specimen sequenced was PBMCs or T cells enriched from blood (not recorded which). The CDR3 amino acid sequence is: CASSYELAGRQQFF. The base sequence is TGTGCCAGCAGTTACGAACTAGCGGGGCGTCAGCAGTTCTTC.